These T cell receptor beta chains were read from a single sample in a study of T cell repertoires in cytomegalovirus infection. TCRdb analysed the reads with MiXCR anew, one entry per CDR3 protein. The repertoire consists of 400,000 to 550,000 distinct CDR3 sequences, with about 10% occurring once and the leading ten covering roughly 10%. Sequencing was carried out using PBMCs. The source of these receptors is a human donor in good health (CMV status not recorded). Some clones in this sample may be carry-over from other donors' samples. Both conserved end residues are part of each CDR3. The size entry gives once, few, many or a size class.

many | TRBV7-2 | CASSLATSESYNEQFF
many | TRBV13 | CASTFGGGGQETQYF
few | TRBV19 | CASRTTGADTVTYEQYF
many | TRBV5-4 | CASSLGVGLAGGGDTQYF
many | TRBV10-3 | CATAGGTGASNQPQHF
many | TRBV11-2 | CASSLAYGDDTEAFF
once | TRBV5-1 | CASSSAGALAGELFF
many | TRBV5-1 | CASSLAPSGSTTGELFF
many | TRBV28 | CASRLGIVNTEAFF
many | TRBV7-9 | CASSFRTGAGGNTIYF
many | TRBV6-6 | CASSYAGGSETQYF